The clone carrying this TCR beta chain was detected only once. The antigen is undetermined. The assay received all extracted DNA from sorted CD8+ subsets. Clones were read by immunoSEQ multiplex PCR, and TCRdb kept only the in-frame ones, dropping some. The profile shows about 4,700 clones, approximately 97% of them singletons. The data stem from a study of blood T cell dynamics during melanoma immunotherapy. Time point described: pre-treatment baseline. One draw preceded checkpoint blockade; another followed its first cycle at week 3. Response was assessed by RECIST 1.1 at 12 weeks, except a couple of rapid progressors. Study observations and caveats: Among sorted CD8+ subsets, immune-effector cells had the highest clonality and cell-free DNA similarity.

Sequenced material: effector memory CD8+ T cells from blood, taken from a patient treated with checkpoint blockade. This clonotype was obtained from a human donor with melanoma.

CDR3 DNA sequence: TGTGCCAGCAGTTTATCGGGCAGGGGCGATGAGCAGTTCTTC. This encodes CASSLSGRGDEQFF. The rearrangement uses TRBV27 and TRBJ2-1; D might be TRBD1 (6 bases). The V end lost 0 bases, the J end lost 8 bases, and 11 bases lay between the germline ends. This CDR3 spans 14 amino acids. Germline CDR1 MNHEY, CDR2 SMNVEV (reference sequence).